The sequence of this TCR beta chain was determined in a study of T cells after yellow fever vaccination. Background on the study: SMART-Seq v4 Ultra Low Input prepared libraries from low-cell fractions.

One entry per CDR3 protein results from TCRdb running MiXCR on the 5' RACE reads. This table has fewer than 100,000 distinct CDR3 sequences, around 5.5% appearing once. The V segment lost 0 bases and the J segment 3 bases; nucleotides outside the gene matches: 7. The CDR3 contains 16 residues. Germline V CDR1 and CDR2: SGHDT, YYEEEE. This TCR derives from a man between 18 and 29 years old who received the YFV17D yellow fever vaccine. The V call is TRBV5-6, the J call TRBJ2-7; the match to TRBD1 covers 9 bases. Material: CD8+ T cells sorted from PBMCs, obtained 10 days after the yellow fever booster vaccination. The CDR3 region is CASSLGRPGQGYEQYF. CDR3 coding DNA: TGTGCCAGCAGCTTGGGGCGTCCGGGACAGGGCTACGAGCAGTACTTC.